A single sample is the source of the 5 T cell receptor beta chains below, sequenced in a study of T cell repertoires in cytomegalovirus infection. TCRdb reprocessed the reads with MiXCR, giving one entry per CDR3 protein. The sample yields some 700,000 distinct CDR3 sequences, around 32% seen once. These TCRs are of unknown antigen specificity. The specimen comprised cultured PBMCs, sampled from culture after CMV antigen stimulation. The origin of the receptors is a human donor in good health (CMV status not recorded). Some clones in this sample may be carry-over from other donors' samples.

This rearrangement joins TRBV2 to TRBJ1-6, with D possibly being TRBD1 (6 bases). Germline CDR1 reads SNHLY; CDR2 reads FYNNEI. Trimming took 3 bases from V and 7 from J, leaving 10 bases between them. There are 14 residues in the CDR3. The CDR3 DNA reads TGTGCCAGCAGTGATGGGGGCTGGAATTCACCCCTCCACTTT. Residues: CASSDGGWNSPLHF.

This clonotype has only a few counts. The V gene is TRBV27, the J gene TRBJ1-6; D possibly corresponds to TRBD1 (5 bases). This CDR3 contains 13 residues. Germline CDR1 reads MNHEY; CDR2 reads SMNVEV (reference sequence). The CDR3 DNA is TGTAGCGGGGGGTCCACTTATAATTCACCCCTCCACTTT. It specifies CSGGSTYNSPLHF.

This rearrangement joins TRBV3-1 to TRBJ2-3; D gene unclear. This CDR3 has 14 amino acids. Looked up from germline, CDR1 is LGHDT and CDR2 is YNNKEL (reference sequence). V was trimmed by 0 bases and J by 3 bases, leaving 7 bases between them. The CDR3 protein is CASSQDDLTDTQYF. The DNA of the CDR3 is TGTGCCAGCAGCCAAGACGACTTGACAGATACGCAGTATTTT.

This CDR3 is CASSLSGRTSGNPGNEQFF. DNA for the CDR3: TGTGCCAGCAGTTTATCAGGGAGGACTAGCGGTAACCCAGGGAATGAGCAGTTCTTC. V gene TRBV28 combines with J gene TRBJ2-1; 10 positions agree with TRBD2. Losses at the gene ends were 1 base for V and 7 bases for J; bases not matched to a gene: 16. Germline V gene data show CDR1 as MDHEN and CDR2 as SYDVKM. The CDR3 extends over 19 amino acids.

This CDR3 reads CASSVRPGLDQETQYF. The DNA of the CDR3 is TGTGCCAGCAGCGTACGACCGGGACTAGACCAAGAGACCCAGTACTTC. This chain joins TRBV7-7 and TRBJ2-5, with TRBD2 matching 8 bases. V was clipped by 5 bases and J by 0 bases; unmatched bases: 8. The germline V gene has CDR1 SSHAT and CDR2 FNYEAQ (reference sequence). This CDR3 region has 16 residues.